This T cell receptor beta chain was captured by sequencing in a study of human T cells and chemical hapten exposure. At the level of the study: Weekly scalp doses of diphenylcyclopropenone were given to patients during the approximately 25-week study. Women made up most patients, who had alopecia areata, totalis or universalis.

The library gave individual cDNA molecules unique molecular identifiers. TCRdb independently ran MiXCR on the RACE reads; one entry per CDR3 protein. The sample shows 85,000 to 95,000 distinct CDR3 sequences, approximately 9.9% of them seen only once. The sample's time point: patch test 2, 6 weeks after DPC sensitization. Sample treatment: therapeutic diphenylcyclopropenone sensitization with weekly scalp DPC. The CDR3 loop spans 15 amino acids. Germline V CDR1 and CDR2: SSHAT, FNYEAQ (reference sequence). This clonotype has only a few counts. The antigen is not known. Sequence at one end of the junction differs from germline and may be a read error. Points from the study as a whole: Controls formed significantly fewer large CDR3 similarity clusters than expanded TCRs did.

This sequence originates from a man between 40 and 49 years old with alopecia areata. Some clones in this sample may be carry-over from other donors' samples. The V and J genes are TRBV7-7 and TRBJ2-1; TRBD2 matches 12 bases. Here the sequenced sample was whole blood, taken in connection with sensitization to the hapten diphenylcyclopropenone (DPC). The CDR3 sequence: CASSRTSGVYNEQFF. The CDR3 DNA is TGTGCTAGCAGCCGGACTAGCGGGGTTTACAATGAGCAGTTCTTC.